This TCR beta chain was documented in a study of CD8+ T cells in alopecia areata. The treatment denotes: oral pan-JAK inhibitor, 5-10 mg twice daily. As the sequencing template, cDNA was produced by extracting RNA and reverse transcribing it. Clones were read by immunoSEQ multiplex PCR, and TCRdb kept only the in-frame ones, dropping some. This table holds about 180,000 clones, 40% to 65% found once. The CDR3 is made up of 15 amino acids. The V end was cut by 1 base, the J end by 7 bases, with 12 bases between. Germline CDR1 SGHRS, CDR2 YFSETQ. This clone was seen a few times. Its antigen is currently unknown. The study's findings and limits: Lesional tissue from the scalp (especially in alopecia totalis/universalis) showed higher clonality than normal scalp. Numerous clones, expanded in lesions, remained in scalp and blood during tofacitinib. Researchers reported that TCR sharing among patients proved less clear than in mice, possibly HLA-linked.

This chain connects TRBV5-1 to TRBJ1-6; D is possibly TRBD1 (6 bases). This specimen consisted of CD8+ T cells sorted from blood, obtained at roughly week 53, from a patient treated with tofacitinib. This receptor was obtained from a human donor with alopecia areata. CDR3 DNA sequence: TGCGCCAGCAGCTTGCCAGGGGCGGAAAATTCACCCCTCCACTTT. Translation: CASSLPGAENSPLHF.